These 22 T cell receptor beta chains were all obtained from the same sample, sequenced in a study of blood T cell repertoires in COVID-19. Generated by immunoSEQ multiplex PCR, the TCRdb table keeps only in-frame clones and is missing some. The sample includes under 400,000 clones, about nine tenths seen only once; the top ten take 1%. Sequenced sample: PBMCs or T cells enriched from blood (not recorded which). The receptor source for this set is a woman in her twenties or thirties who had been exposed to COVID-19.

The CDR3 DNA sequence: TGTGCCAGCAGCTTGACGGAGAACTACCGTACCCGGAAAGGATTCTTT. Translating gives CASSLTENYRTRKGFF. The chain is built from TRBV5-6 and TRBJ1-1; D unresolved. The CDR3 sequence is 16 residues long. Germline values: CDR1 SGHDT, CDR2 YYEEEE. The ends were cut back, 1 base at V and 14 bases at J, with 27 bases in the middle.

This clone was detected only a few times. The chain combines TRBV6-6 with TRBJ1-4; TRBD1 agrees at 7 bases. V gave up 10 bases and J gave up 0 bases; unmatched junction bases: 8. The CDR3 consists of 15 residues. Germline-derived CDR1 and CDR2 are MNHNY and SVGAGI (reference sequence). CDR3 nucleotide sequence: TGTGCCACCCGGGACAGCCAAGCAACTAATGAAAAACTGTTTTTT. It codes for CATRDSQATNEKLFF.

J is TRBJ1-2 and V is TRBV11-2; possibly TRBD1 for D (6 bases). Deletions cut 3 bases from V and 4 bases from J, with 18 bases between. Germline V lookup: CDR1 SGHAT, CDR2 FQNNGV. The CDR3 contains 16 residues. The CDR3 DNA reads TGTGCCAGCAGCTTCTTATTAGGGGGGGCCGGCTATGGCTACACCTTC. Residues: CASSFLLGGAGYGYTF.

The V gene is TRBV18, the J gene TRBJ2-5; TRBD1 might be the D (6 bases). The CDR3 loop spans 15 amino acids. Trimming cost V 4 bases and J 4 bases, with 16 bases left between them. CDR1 is KGHSH and CDR2 is LQKENI in the germline V gene. CDR3 DNA sequence: TGTGCCAGCTCACGCAGGGGTCAGGATCGAGAGACCCAGTACTTC. Its protein is CASSRRGQDRETQYF.

The chain has TRBV28 and TRBJ2-5, with 7 bases aligning to TRBD2. The CDR3 length is 15 residues. J gave up 0 bases and V 8 bases, and 9 bases lay outside the gene matches. In germline, CDR1 is MDHEN, CDR2 SYDVKM. The CDR3 here is CASRGGSIHQETQYF. The CDR3 nucleotides are TGTGCCAGCCGCGGCGGGAGTATCCACCAAGAGACCCAGTACTTC.

The table lists this clone with many counts. The V call is TRBV7-9, the J call TRBJ1-4; 7 bases match TRBD1. CDR3 length equals 14 residues. Germline V gives CDR1 SEHNR, CDR2 FQNEAQ (reference sequence). J was trimmed by 8 bases and V by 6 bases; bases with no gene match: 9. CDR3 in amino acids: CASRSDRDGEKLFF. CDR3 coding DNA: TGTGCCAGCAGATCCGACAGGGATGGAGAAAAACTGTTTTTT.

The rearrangement links TRBV29-1 to TRBJ1-6; D gene unclear. The CDR3 loop spans 19 amino acids. Trimming shortened V by 4 bases and J by 0 bases, and 22 bases separated the two germline ends. Germline V gene data show CDR1 as SQVTM and CDR2 as ANQGSEA. The CDR3 loop reads CSVVSFGGLASSYNSPLHF. The CDR3 nucleotides read TGCAGCGTTGTGTCTTTCGGCGGACTAGCAAGCTCCTATAATTCACCCCTCCACTTT.

The rearrangement uses TRBV6-5 and TRBJ1-1; no firm D call. The germline V gene encodes CDR1 MNHEY and CDR2 SVGAGI. CDR3 size: 14 residues. V lost 2 bases and J 3 bases, leaving 10 bases between the germline ends. In DNA form, the CDR3 reads TGTGCCAGCAGTTACCTCGGAGGGTACACTGAAGCTTTCTTT. Translated: CASSYLGGYTEAFF.

The CDR3 nucleotides are TGTGCCAGCTCACCAACCGGTAACTATGGCTACACCTTC. This codes for CASSPTGNYGYTF. V gene TRBV18 combines with J gene TRBJ1-2; no firm D call. Germline CDR1 is KGHSH and CDR2 is LQKENI. Trimming cost V 2 bases and J 1 base, with 5 bases left between them. The CDR3 has 13 amino acids. Supplemented by reference TRBV18 and TRBJ1-2, the full variable domain reads NAGVMQNPRHLVRRRGQEARLRCSPMKGHSHVYWYRQLPEEGLKFMVYLQKENIIDESGMPKERFSAEFPKEGPSILRIQQVVRGDSAAYFCASSPTGNYGYTFGSGTRLTVV.

The chain couples TRBV18 to TRBJ1-1; D is ambiguous. V was pared by 3 bases and J by 3 bases, with 8 bases between. This CDR3 comprises 13 residues. Germline V CDR1 and CDR2: KGHSH, LQKENI. The CDR3 nucleotides read TGTGCCAGCTCACCCGCAGAGGACACTGAAGCTTTCTTT. Its protein product is CASSPAEDTEAFF.

The chain recombines TRBV28 with TRBJ1-2; 7 bases agree with TRBD1. J gave up 4 bases and V 7 bases, and 9 bases lay outside the gene matches. This CDR3 has 14 amino acids. Per germline, CDR1 MDHEN and CDR2 SYDVKM. In DNA form, the CDR3 reads TGTGCCAGCATCGCCGGACAGGCTGGCTATGGCTACACCTTC. This sequence encodes CASIAGQAGYGYTF.

The chain is built from TRBV28 and TRBJ1-5; D may be TRBD1 (5 bases). The CDR3 contains 14 residues. Germline loops: CDR1 MDHEN, CDR2 SYDVKM. Trimming removed 5 bases from V and 5 bases from J, with 13 bases in between. As DNA, the CDR3 is TGTGCCAGCAGTAGGGGAGGGGACCATCAGCCCCAGCATTTT. Translated: CASSRGGDHQPQHF.

The genes are TRBV9 and TRBJ2-3; 7 bases fit TRBD1. This CDR3 has 20 amino acids. Germline assignment: CDR1 SGDLS and CDR2 YYNGEE. With 3 bases clipped from V and 2 bases from J, the junction kept 21 bases outside the gene matches. The CDR3 sequence is CASSEPTGLNSGTYTDTQYF. The CDR3 DNA is TGTGCCAGCAGCGAACCGACAGGGTTGAATAGTGGAACCTACACAGATACGCAGTATTTT.

V and J are TRBV28 and TRBJ1-1; 8 bases are shared with TRBD1. This CDR3 spans 17 amino acids. The ends lost 3 bases at V and 4 bases at J; junction bases unmatched: 13. Germline V gene data show CDR1 as MDHEN and CDR2 as SYDVKM. CDR3 coding DNA: TGTGCCAGCAGTTTCCCAGACAGGGGCCTCTTTGGCACTGAAGCTTTCTTT. It codes for CASSFPDRGLFGTEAFF.

The chain recombines TRBV9 with TRBJ2-5; tentatively, D is TRBD2 (6 bases). V gave up 0 bases and J gave up 2 bases, with 23 bases separating them. The CDR3 totals 19 residues. CDR1 is SGDLS, CDR2 YYNGEE, per germline. The CDR3 DNA follows: TGTGCCAGCAGCGTAGGCAACCCGGGGAGGCCCGCCCAGCAAGAGACCCAGTACTTC. Residues: CASSVGNPGRPAQQETQYF.

The rearrangement joins TRBV6-1 to TRBJ2-1; tentative D call: TRBD2 (5 bases). Germline assignment: CDR1 MNHNS and CDR2 SASEGT. The CDR3 runs to 17 residues. The germline V and J ends were trimmed by 1 base and 2 bases, with 15 bases remaining between them. The CDR3 loop is CASSEGGRAGPYNEQFF. The CDR3 region has the DNA TGTGCCAGCAGTGAAGGCGGAAGGGCGGGTCCCTACAATGAGCAGTTCTTC.

CDR3 residues: CASSHQAGGSRETQYF. The CDR3 nucleotides are TGTGCCAGCAGCCACCAAGCGGGAGGGTCACGGGAGACCCAGTACTTC. The rearrangement uses TRBV7-9 and TRBJ2-5, with TRBD2 matching over 10 bases. The CDR3 has 16 amino acids. V was pared by 5 bases and J by 5 bases, with 11 bases of the junction left unmatched. Germline V lookup: CDR1 SEHNR, CDR2 FQNEAQ (reference sequence).

The gene calls are TRBV6-4 and TRBJ2-3; weak D call: TRBD2 (6 bases). This CDR3 has 14 amino acids. The V and J ends lost 4 bases and 2 bases respectively, with 10 bases between them. From germline, CDR1 is MRHNA and CDR2 SNTAGT. CDR3 region: CASSARGATDTQYF. The CDR3 nucleotides are TGTGCCAGCAGTGCGCGCGGGGCCACAGATACGCAGTATTTT.

The chain is built from TRBV5-1 and TRBJ2-1; TRBD1 matches at 8 bases. The CDR3 covers 12 residues. After removal of 4 bases from V and 9 bases from J, the junction contained 3 bases not matched to a gene. Looked up from germline, CDR1 is SGHRS and CDR2 is YFSETQ. Here the CDR3 DNA reads TGCGCCAGCAGCCGAGGGACAGGTGAGCAGTTCTTC. Protein sequence: CASSRGTGEQFF.

The chain uses TRBV19 and TRBJ1-5; D is possibly TRBD1 (5 bases). V was shortened by 7 bases and J by 4 bases, with 14 bases between the two germline ends. Germline V gives CDR1 LNHDA, CDR2 SQIVND (reference sequence). This CDR3 has 14 residues. DNA of the CDR3: TGTGCCAGTACCCCCTGGGCAGGGAATCAGCCCCAGCATTTT. Translated: CASTPWAGNQPQHF.

The chain employs TRBV6-2 or TRBV6-3 and TRBJ2-7; D is perhaps TRBD2 (5 bases). The CDR3 spans 17 residues. V lost 0 bases and J 3 bases, leaving 18 bases between the germline ends. Germline V gives CDR1 MNHEY, CDR2 SVGEGT. This CDR3 is CASSYSGAGEGHYEQYF. The CDR3 DNA sequence: TGTGCCAGCAGTTACTCGGGAGCAGGAGAGGGTCACTACGAGCAGTACTTC.

The chain has TRBV3-1 (or the pseudogene TRBV3-2) and TRBJ2-7; unclear D gene. The CDR3 loop spans 12 amino acids. V was cut by 1 base and J by 7 bases, with 8 bases left in between. Germline-derived CDR1 and CDR2 are LGHDT and YNNKEL (reference sequence). CDR3 loop: CASSQVSWEQYF. CDR3 nucleotides: TGTGCCAGCAGCCAAGTTAGCTGGGAGCAGTACTTC.